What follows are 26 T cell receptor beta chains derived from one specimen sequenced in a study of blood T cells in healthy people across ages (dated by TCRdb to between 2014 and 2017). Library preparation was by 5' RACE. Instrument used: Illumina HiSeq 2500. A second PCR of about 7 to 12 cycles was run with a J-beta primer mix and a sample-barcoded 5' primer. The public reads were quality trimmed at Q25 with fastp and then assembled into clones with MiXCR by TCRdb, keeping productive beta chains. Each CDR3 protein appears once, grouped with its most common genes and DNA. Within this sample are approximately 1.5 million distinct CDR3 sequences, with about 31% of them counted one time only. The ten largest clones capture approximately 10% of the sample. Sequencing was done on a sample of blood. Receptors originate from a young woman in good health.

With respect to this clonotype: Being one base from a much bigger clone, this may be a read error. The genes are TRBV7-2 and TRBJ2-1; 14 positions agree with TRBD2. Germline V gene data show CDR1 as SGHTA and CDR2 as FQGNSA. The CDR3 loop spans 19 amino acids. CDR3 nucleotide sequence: TGTGCCAGCAGCCCAGGGGACAGGGGAGGGACTAGCGGGAGAAATGAGCGGTTCTTC. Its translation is CASSPGDRGGTSGRNERFF.

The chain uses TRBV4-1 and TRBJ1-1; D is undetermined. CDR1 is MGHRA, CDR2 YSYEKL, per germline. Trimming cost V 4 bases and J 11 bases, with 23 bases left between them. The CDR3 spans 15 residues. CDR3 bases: TGCGCCAGCAGCCCCCAAGGGCGCCTCCTTGAAGACGCTTTCTTT. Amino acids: CASSPQGRLLEDAFF.

The CDR3 is CASSIAPPGGENYGYTF. In DNA, the CDR3 is TGTGCCAGTAGTATCGCCCCCCCTGGGGGAGAGAACTATGGCTACACCTTC. The rearrangement links TRBV19 to TRBJ1-2, with D perhaps TRBD1 (5 bases). The germline CDR1 and CDR2 sequences are LNHDA and SQIVND (reference sequence). V lost 3 bases to trimming and J lost 2 bases, with 19 bases between them. This CDR3 has 17 residues.

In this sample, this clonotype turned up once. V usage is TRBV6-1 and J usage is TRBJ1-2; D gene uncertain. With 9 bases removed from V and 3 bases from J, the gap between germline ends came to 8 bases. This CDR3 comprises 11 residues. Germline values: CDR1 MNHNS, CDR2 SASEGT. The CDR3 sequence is CASGDDYGYTF. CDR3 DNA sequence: TGTGCCAGTGGGGATGACTATGGCTACACCTTC.

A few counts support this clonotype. CDR3 bases: TGTGCCACCAGCAGAGGCCGAAACCCGGGCTCTACAGATACGCAGTATTTT. It yields the protein CATSRGRNPGSTDTQYF. The chain combines TRBV15 with TRBJ2-3; no reliable D call. Germline assignment: CDR1 LNHNV and CDR2 YYDKDF (reference sequence). V lost 1 base, J lost 3 bases, and 17 bases lay in between. CDR3 size: 17 residues. The complete variable domain, with remaining parts taken from reference TRBV15 and TRBJ2-3, reads DAMVIQNPRYQVTQFGKPVTLSCSQTLNHNVMYWYQQKSSQAPKLLFHYYDKDFNNEADTPDNFQSRRPNTSFCFLDIRSPGLGDTAMYLCATSRGRNPGSTDTQYFGPGTRLTVL.

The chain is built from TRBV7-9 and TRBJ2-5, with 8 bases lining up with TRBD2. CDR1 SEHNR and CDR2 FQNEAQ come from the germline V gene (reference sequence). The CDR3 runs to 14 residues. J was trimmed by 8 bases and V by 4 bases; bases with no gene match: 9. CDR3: CASSSTSGRGTQYF. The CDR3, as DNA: TGTGCCAGCAGCTCAACTAGCGGACGTGGTACCCAGTACTTC. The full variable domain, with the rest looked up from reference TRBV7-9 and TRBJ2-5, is DTGVSQNPRHKITKRGQNVTFRCDPISEHNRLYWYRQTLGQGPEFLTYFQNEAQLEKSRLLSDRFSAERPKGSFSTLEIQRTEQGDSAMYLCASSSTSGRGTQYFGPGTRLLVL.

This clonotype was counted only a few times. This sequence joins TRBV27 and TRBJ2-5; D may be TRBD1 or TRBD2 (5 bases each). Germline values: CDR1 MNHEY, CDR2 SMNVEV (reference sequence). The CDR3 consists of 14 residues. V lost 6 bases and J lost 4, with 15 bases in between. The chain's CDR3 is CASRRLTGPETQYF. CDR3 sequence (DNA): TGTGCCAGCAGGCGCCTGACGGGACCAGAGACCCAGTACTTC.

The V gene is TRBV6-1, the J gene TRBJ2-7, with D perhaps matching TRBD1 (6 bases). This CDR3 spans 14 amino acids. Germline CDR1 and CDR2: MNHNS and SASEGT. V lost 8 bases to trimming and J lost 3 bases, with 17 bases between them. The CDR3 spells CASGKQGVGYEQYF. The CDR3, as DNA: TGTGCCAGCGGTAAACAGGGTGTGGGCTACGAGCAGTACTTC.

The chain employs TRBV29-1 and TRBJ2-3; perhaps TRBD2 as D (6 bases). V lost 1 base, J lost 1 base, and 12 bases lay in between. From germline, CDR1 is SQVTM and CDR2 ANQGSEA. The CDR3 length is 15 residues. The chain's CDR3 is CSVEGLVEGTDTQYF. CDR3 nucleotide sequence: TGCAGCGTTGAAGGACTAGTAGAGGGCACAGATACGCAGTATTTT.

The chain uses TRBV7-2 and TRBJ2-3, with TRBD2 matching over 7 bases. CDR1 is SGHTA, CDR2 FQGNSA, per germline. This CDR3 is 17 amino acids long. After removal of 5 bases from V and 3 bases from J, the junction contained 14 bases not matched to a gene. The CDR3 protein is CASSPGRTLGGTDTQYF. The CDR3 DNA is TGTGCCAGCAGCCCGGGACGGACGCTGGGAGGGACAGATACGCAGTATTTT.

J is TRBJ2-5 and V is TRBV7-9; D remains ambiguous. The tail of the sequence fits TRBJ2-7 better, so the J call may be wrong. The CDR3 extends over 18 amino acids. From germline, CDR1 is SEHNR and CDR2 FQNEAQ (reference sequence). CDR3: CASSLVGRADKDPYEQYF. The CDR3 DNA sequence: TGTGCCAGCAGCTTAGTAGGTAGGGCAGACAAGGACCCCTACGAGCAGTACTTC.

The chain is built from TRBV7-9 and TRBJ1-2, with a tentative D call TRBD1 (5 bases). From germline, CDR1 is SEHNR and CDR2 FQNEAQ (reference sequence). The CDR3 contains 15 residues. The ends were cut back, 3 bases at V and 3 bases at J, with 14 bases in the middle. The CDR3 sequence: CASSLKLGQDYGYTF. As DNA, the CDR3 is TGTGCCAGCAGCTTGAAGTTGGGGCAGGACTATGGCTACACCTTC.

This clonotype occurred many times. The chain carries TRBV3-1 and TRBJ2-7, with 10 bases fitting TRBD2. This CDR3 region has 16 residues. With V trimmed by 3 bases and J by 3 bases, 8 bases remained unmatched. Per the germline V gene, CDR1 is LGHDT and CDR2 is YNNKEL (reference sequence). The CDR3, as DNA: TGTGCCAGCAGCCATGCGACTAGCGGGCAACGCTACGAGCAGTACTTC. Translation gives CASSHATSGQRYEQYF.

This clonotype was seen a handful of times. The CDR3 DNA is TGCAGTGCCAAAATCCAGGGGGCTGAAGCTTTCTTT. As protein: CSAKIQGAEAFF. The V gene is TRBV20-1, the J gene TRBJ1-1; TRBD1 agrees at 7 bases. The J segment lost 6 bases and the V segment lost 6 bases, leaving 7 bases of the junction unmatched. Germline V gene lookup returns CDR1 DFQATT and CDR2 SNEGSKA (reference sequence). The CDR3 contains 12 residues.

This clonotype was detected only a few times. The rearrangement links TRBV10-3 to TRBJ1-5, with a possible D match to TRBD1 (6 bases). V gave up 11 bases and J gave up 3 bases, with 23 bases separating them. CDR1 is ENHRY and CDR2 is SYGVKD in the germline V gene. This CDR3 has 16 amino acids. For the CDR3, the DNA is TGTGCCTCACTAGTGCCGGGACAACTACTCAATCAGCCCCAGCATTTT. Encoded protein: CASLVPGQLLNQPQHF.

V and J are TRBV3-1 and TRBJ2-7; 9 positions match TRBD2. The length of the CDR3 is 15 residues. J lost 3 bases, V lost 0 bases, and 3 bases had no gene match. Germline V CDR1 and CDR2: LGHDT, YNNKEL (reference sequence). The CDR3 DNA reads TGTGCCAGCAGCCAAGATCTAGCGGGGTACTACGAGCAGTACTTC. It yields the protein CASSQDLAGYYEQYF.

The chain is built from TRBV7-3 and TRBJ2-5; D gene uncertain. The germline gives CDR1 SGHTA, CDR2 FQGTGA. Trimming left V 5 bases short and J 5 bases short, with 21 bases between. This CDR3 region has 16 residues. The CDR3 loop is CASSASSSAPTETQYF. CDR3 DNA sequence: TGTGCCAGCAGCGCGTCGTCCTCGGCTCCAACCGAGACCCAGTACTTC.

CDR3 sequence (DNA): TGTGCCAGCAGTGTGGGCGCGGGAAGGGAAGGAGATACGCAGTATTTT. Its protein product is CASSVGAGREGDTQYF. J is TRBJ2-3 and V is TRBV6-1; tentatively, D is TRBD2 (6 bases). The germline CDR1 and CDR2 sequences are MNHNS and SASEGT. The length of the CDR3 is 16 residues. The germline V and J ends were trimmed by 4 bases and 5 bases, with 19 bases remaining between them.

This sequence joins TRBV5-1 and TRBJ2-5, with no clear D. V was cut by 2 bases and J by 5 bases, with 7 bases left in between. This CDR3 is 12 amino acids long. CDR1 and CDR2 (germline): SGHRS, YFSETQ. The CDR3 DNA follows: TGCGCCAGCAGCTTTAACAGTGAGACCCAGTACTTC. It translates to CASSFNSETQYF. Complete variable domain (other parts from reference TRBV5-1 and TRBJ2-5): KAGVTQTPRYLIKTRGQQVTLSCSPISGHRSVSWYQQTPGQGLQFLFEYFSETQRNKGNFPGRFSGRQFSNSRSEMNVSTLELGDSALYLCASSFNSETQYFGPGTRLLVL.

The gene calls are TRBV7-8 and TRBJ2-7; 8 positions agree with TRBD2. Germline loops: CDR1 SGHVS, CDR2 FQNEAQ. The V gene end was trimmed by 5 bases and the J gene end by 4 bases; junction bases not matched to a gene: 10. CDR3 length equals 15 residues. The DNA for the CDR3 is TGTGCCAGCAGCCTGACAGGTAGCGGGGTTTACGAGCAGTACTTC. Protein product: CASSLTGSGVYEQYF.

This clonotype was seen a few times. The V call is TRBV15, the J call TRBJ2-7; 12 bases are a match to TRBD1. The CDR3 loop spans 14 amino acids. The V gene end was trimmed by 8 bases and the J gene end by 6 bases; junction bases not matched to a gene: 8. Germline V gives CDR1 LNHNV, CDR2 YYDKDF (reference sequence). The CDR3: CATGTGGSLSEQYF. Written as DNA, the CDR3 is TGTGCCACCGGGACAGGGGGCTCTTTAAGCGAGCAGTACTTC.

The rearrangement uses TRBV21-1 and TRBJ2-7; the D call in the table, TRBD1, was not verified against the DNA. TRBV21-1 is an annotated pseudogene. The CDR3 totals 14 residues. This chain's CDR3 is CASSIRDRGYEQYF. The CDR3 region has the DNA TGTGCCAGCAGCATCCGGGACAGGGGCTACGAGCAGTACTTC.

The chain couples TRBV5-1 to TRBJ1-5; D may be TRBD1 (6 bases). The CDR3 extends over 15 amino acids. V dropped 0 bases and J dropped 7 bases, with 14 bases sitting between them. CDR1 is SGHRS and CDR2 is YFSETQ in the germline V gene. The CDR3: CASSLDGGPRQPQHF. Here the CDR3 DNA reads TGCGCCAGCAGCTTGGATGGGGGGCCTAGACAGCCCCAGCATTTT.

CDR3 in DNA: TGCAGCGGTGTGGGATGGCGGACAGGGACAGATACGCAGTATTTT. Translating gives CSGVGWRTGTDTQYF. The chain couples TRBV29-1 to TRBJ2-3; 8 bases agree with TRBD1. The CDR3 extends over 15 amino acids. Germline V gene lookup returns CDR1 SQVTM and CDR2 ANQGSEA. Trimming at V came to 7 bases and at J to 3 bases, leaving 12 bases not matched to a gene.

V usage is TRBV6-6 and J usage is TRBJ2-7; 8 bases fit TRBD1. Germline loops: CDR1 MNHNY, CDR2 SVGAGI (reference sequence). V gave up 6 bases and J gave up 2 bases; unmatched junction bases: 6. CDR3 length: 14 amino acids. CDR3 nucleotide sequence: TGTGCCAGCAGGGGACCGGGACAGGCCTACGAGCAGTACTTC. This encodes CASRGPGQAYEQYF.

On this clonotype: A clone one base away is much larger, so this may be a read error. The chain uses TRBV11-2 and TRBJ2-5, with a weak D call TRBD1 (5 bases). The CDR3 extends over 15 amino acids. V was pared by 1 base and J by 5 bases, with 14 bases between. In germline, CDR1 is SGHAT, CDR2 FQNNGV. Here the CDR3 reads CASSLGTCQSETQYF. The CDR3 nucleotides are TGTGCCAGCAGCTTAGGGACATGCCAGAGTGAGACCCAGTACTTC.